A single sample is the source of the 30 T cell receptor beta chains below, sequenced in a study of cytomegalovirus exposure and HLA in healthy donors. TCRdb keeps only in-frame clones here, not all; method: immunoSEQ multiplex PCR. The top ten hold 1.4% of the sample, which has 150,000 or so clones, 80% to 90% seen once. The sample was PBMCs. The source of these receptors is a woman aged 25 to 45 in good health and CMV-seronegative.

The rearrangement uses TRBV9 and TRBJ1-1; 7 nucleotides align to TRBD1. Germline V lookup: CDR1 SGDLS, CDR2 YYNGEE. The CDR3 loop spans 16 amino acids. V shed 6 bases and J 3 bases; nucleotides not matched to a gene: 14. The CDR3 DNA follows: TGTGCCAGCAAGAAAGGCGAGGGGGCGGTGGACACTGAAGCTTTCTTT. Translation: CASKKGEGAVDTEAFF.

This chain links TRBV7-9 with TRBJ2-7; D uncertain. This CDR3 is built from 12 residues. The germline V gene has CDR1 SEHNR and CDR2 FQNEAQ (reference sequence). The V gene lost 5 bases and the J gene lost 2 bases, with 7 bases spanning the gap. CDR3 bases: TGTGCCAGCAGCAGAGATACCTACGAGCAGTACTTC. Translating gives CASSRDTYEQYF.

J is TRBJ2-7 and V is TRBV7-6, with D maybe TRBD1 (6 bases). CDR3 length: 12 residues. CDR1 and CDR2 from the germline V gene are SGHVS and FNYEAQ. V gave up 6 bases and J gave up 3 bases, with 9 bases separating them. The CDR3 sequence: CASSPTGYEQYF. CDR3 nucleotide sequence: TGTGCCAGCAGTCCGACAGGCTACGAGCAGTACTTC.

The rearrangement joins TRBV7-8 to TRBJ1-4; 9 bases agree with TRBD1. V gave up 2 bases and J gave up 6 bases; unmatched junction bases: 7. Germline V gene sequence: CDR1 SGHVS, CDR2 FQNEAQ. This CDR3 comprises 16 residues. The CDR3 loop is CASSLFPRDRDEKLFF. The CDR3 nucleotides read TGTGCCAGCAGCTTATTTCCCCGGGACAGGGATGAAAAACTGTTTTTT.

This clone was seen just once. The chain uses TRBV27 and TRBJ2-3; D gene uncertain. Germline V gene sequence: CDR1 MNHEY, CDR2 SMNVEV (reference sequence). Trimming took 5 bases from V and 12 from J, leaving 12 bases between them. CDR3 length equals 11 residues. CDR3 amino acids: CASSNGLLQYF. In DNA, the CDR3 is TGTGCCAGCAGTAATGGGCTCCTACAGTATTTT.

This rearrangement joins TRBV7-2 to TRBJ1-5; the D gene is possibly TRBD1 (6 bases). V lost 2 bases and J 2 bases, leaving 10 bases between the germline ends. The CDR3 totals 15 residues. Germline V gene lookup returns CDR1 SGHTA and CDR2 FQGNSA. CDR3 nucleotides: TGTGCCAGCAGCTTATGGGACACAGGCAATCAGCCCCAGCATTTT. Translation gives CASSLWDTGNQPQHF.

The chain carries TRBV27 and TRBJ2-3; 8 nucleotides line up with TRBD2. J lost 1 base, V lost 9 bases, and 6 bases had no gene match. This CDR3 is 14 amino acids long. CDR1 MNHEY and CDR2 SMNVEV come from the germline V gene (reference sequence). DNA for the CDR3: TGTGCCAGTAACCCGACTAGCGGCACAGATACGCAGTATTTT. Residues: CASNPTSGTDTQYF.

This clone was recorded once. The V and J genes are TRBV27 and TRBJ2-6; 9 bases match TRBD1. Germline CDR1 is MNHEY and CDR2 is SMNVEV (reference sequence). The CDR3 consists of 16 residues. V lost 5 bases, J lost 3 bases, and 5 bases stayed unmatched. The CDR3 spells CASSPGTGLGANVLTF. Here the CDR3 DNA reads TGTGCCAGCAGTCCAGGGACAGGGCTTGGGGCCAACGTCCTGACTTTC.

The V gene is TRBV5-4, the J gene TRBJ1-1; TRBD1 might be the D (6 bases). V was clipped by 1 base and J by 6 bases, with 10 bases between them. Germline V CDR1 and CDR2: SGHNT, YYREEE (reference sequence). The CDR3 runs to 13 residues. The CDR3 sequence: CASSLRGGPEAFF. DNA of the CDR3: TGTGCCAGCAGCTTGAGGGGGGGCCCTGAAGCTTTCTTT.

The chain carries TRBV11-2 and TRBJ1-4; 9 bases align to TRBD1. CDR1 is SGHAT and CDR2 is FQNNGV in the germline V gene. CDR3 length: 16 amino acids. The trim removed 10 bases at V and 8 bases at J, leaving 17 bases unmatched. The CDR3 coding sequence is TGTGCCACCAAACAAGGGACAGGGACGTTCGGGGAAAAACTGTTTTTT. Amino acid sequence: CATKQGTGTFGEKLFF. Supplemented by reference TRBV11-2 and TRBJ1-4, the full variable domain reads EAGVAQSPRYKIIEKRQSVAFWCNPISGHATLYWYQQILGQGPKLLIQFQNNGVVDDSQLPKDRFSAERLKGVDSTLKIQPAKLEDSAVYLCATKQGTGTFGEKLFFGSGTQLSVL.

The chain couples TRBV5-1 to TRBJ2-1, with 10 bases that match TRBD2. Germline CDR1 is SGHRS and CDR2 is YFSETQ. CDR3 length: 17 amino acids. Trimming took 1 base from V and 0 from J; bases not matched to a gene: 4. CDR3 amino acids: CASSLYASGGSYNEQFF. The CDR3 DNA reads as TGCGCCAGCAGCTTGTATGCTAGCGGGGGCTCCTACAATGAGCAGTTCTTC.

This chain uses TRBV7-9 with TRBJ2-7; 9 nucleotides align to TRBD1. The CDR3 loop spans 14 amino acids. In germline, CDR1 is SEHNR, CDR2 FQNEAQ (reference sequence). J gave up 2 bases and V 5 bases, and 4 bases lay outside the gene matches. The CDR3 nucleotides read TGTGCCAGCAGCCCGGGGACAGGGCCCTACGAGCAGTACTTC. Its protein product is CASSPGTGPYEQYF.

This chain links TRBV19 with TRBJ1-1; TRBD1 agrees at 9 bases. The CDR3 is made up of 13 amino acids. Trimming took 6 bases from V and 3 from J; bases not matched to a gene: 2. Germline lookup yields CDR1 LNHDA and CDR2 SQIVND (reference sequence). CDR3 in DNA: TGTGCCAGTAGGGGACAGGGATACACTGAAGCTTTCTTT. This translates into CASRGQGYTEAFF.

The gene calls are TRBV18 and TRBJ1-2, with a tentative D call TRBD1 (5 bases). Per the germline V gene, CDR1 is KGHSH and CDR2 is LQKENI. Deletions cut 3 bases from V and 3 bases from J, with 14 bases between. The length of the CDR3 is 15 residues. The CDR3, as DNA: TGTGCCAGCTCACCGGAAGGGGTCGGGTACTATGGCTACACCTTC. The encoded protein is CASSPEGVGYYGYTF.

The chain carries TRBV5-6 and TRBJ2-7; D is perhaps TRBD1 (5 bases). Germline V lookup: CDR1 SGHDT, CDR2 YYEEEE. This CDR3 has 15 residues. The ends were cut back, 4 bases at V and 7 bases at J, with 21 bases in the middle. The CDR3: CASSLTQEPLLEQYF. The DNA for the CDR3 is TGTGCCAGCAGCCTAACACAGGAACCGTTGCTAGAGCAGTACTTC.

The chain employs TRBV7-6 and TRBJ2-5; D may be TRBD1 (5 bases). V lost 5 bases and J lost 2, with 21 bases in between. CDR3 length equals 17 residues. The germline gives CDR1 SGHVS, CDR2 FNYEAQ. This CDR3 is CASSKQQAVRHQETQYF. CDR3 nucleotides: TGTGCCAGCAGCAAGCAACAGGCCGTGAGGCATCAAGAGACCCAGTACTTC.

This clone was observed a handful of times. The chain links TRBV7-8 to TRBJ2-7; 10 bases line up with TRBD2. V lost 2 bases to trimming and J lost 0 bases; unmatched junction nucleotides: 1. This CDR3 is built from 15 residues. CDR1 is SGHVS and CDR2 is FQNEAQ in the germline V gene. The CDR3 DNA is TGTGCCAGCAGCTTAACTAGCGGGGTCTCCTACGAGCAGTACTTC. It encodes CASSLTSGVSYEQYF.

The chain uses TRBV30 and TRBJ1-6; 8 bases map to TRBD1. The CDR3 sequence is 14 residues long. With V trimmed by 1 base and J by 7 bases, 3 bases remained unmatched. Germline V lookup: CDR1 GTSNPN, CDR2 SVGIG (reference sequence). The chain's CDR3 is CAWSGTGSNSPLHF. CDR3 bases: TGTGCCTGGAGTGGGACAGGGAGCAATTCACCCCTCCACTTT.

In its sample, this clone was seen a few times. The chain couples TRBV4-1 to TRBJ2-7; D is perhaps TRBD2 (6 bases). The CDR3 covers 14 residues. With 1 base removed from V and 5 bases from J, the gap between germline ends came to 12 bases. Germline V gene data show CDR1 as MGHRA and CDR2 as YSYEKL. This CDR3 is CASSQVGGDDEQYF. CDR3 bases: TGCGCCAGCAGCCAAGTAGGAGGGGACGACGAGCAGTACTTC.

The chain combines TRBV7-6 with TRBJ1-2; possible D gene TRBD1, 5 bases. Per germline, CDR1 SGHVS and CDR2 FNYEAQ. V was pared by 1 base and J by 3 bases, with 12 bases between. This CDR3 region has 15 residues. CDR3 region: CASSLEGRVDYGYTF. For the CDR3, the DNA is TGTGCCAGCAGCTTAGAAGGCAGGGTAGACTATGGCTACACCTTC. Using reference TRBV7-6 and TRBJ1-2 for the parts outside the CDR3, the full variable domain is GAGVSQSPRYKVTKRGQDVALRCDPISGHVSLYWYRQALGQGPEFLTYFNYEAQQDKSGLPNDRFSAERPEGSISTLTIQRTEQRDSAMYRCASSLEGRVDYGYTFGSGTRLTVV.

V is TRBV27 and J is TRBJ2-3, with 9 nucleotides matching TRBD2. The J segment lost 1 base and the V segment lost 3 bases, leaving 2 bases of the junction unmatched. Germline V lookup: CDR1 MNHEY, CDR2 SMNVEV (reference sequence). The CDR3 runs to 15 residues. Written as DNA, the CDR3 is TGTGCCAGCAGTTTCCGGACTAGCGGCACAGATACGCAGTATTTT. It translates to CASSFRTSGTDTQYF.

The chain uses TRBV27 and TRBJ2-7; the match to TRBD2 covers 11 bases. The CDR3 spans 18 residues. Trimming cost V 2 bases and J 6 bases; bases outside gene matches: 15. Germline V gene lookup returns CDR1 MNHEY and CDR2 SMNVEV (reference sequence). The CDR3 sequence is CASSLRASGGQPYGEQYF. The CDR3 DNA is TGTGCCAGCAGTTTAAGAGCTAGCGGGGGGCAACCCTATGGCGAGCAGTACTTC.

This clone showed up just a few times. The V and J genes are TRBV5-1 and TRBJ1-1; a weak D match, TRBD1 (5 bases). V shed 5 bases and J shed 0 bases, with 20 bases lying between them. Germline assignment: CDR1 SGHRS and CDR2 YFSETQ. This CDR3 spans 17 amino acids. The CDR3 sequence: CASRKGPDPIMNTEAFF. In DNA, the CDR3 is TGCGCCAGCAGGAAGGGGCCGGATCCTATAATGAACACTGAAGCTTTCTTT.

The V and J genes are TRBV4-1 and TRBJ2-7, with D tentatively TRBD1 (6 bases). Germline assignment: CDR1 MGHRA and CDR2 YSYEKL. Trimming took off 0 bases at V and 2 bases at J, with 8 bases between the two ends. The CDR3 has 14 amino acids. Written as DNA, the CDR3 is TGCGCCAGCAGCCAAGACAGGGGTACCTACGAGCAGTACTTC. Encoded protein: CASSQDRGTYEQYF.

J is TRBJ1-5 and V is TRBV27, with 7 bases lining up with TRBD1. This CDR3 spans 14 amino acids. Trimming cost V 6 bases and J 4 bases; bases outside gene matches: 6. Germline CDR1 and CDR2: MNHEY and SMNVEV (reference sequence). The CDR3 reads CASSRQGWNQPQHF. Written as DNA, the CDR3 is TGTGCCAGCAGCCGACAGGGTTGGAATCAGCCCCAGCATTTT.

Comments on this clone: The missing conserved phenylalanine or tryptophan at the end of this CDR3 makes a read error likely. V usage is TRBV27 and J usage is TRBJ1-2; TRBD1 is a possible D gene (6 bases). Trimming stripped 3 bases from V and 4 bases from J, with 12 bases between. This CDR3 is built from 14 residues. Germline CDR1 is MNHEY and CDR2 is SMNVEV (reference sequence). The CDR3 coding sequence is TGTGCCAGCAGTTTCGCCCCAGGGGTCTATGGCTACACCTCC. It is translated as CASSFAPGVYGYTS.

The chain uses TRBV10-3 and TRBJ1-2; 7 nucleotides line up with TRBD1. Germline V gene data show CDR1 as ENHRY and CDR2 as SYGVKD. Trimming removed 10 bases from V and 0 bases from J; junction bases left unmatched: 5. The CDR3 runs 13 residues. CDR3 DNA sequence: TGTGCCACCTGGACAGGTTCTAACTATGGCTACACCTTC. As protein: CATWTGSNYGYTF.

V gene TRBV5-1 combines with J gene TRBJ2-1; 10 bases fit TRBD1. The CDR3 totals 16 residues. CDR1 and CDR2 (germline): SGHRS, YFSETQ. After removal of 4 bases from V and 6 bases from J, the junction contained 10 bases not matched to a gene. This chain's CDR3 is CASSPPGQGVGNEQFF. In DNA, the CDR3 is TGCGCCAGCAGCCCCCCCGGACAGGGGGTAGGCAATGAGCAGTTCTTC. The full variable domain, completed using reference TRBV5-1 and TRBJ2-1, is KAGVTQTPRYLIKTRGQQVTLSCSPISGHRSVSWYQQTPGQGLQFLFEYFSETQRNKGNFPGRFSGRQFSNSRSEMNVSTLELGDSALYLCASSPPGQGVGNEQFFGPGTRLTVL.

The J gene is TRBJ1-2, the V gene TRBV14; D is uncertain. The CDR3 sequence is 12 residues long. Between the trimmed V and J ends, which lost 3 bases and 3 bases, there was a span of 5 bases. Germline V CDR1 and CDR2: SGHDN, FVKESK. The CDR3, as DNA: TGTGCCAGCAGCCAGGACTACTATGGCTACACCTTC. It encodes CASSQDYYGYTF.

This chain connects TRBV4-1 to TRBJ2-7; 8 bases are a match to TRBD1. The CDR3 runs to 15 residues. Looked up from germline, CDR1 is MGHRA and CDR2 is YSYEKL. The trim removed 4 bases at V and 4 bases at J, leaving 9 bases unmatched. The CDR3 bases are TGCGCCAGCAGCCGATCACAGGGGGGACAGTACGAGCAGTACTTC. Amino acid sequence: CASSRSQGGQYEQYF.